This T cell receptor (beta chain) was sequenced for a study of siplizumab effects on memory and regulatory T cells. On this clone: The antigen is unknown.

Germline assignment: CDR1 MDHEN and CDR2 SYDVKM. V lost 6 bases and J lost 7, with 21 bases in between. CDR3 size: 15 residues. Findings and limits, study-wide: Researchers did not confirm the suppressive function of proliferating Tregs from siplizumab cultures. About 75-97% of proliferating CD4+ or CD8+ clones had no assignable naive or memory phenotype. Alloreactive sequences whose origin lay in unstimulated CD4+ memory cells were significantly reduced by siplizumab. Naive T cells, seemingly more diverse than memory cells, seemed major alloresponse contributors.

The method was immunoSEQ multiplex PCR; TCRdb's version includes in-frame clones alone and lacks a portion of them. The table has some 63,000 clones, roughly 96% seen once. This TCR was sampled from a human donor in good health. The gene calls are TRBV28 and TRBJ1-1; TRBD1 is a possible D gene (6 bases). Input material: naive CD8+ T cells sorted from blood. The CDR3 DNA reads TGTGCCAGCAGGAATACAGGGTCGTTTGACGGTGAAGCTTTCTTT. As protein: CASRNTGSFDGEAFF.